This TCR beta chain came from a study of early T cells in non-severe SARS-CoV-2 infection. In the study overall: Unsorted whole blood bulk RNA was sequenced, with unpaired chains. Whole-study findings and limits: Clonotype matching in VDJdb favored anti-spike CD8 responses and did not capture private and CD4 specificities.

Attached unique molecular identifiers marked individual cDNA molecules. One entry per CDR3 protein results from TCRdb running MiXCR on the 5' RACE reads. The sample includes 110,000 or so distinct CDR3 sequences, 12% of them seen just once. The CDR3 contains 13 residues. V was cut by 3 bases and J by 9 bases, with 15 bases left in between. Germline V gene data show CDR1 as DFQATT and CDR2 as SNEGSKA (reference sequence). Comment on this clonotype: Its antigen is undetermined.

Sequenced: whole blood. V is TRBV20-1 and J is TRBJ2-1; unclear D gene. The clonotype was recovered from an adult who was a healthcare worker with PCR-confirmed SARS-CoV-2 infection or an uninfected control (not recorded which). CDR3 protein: CSASGATHGEQFF. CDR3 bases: TGCAGTGCTAGTGGCGCTACCCACGGTGAGCAGTTCTTC.